This T cell receptor beta chain is from a study of molecular identifiers for immune sequencing clone quantification. Each CDR3 protein gets one entry after TCRdb re-called the PCR reads with MiXCR. Of about 63,000 distinct CDR3 sequences listed, approximately 18% are singletons. This CDR3 has 12 residues. Germline V gene lookup returns CDR1 SGHRS and CDR2 YFSETQ. Trimming pared 2 bases from V and 7 bases from J, leaving 10 bases between. This sequence originates from a human donor in good health. Some libraries in this study had Jurkat cell RNA spiked in. The sample was naive CD8+ T cells from blood, with Jurkat cell RNA spiked in. Subset noted: FACS-sorted CD8+CD4-CCR7+CD45RA+ naive T cells. The V call is TRBV5-1, the J call TRBJ2-7; D not certain. In DNA form, the CDR3 reads TGCGCCAGCAGCTTAAGGGAATGGGAGCAGTACTTC. It specifies CASSLREWEQYF. Supplemented by reference TRBV5-1 and TRBJ2-7, the full variable domain reads KAGVTQTPRYLIKTRGQQVTLSCSPISGHRSVSWYQQTPGQGLQFLFEYFSETQRNKGNFPGRFSGRQFSNSRSEMNVSTLELGDSALYLCASSLREWEQYFGPGTRLTVT.